Sequencing of this TCR beta chain was carried out in a study of memory CD4+ T cells and cytomegalovirus serostatus. The table came from immunoSEQ multiplex PCR; TCRdb's copy has only in-frame clones and leaves some out. The sample includes 75,000 to 95,000 clones, approximately 84% of them seen just once. The sort gate was single viable CD3+CD4+CD8-CD45RO+ cells for memory CD4+ T cells. Serum IgG to CMV pp150, pp28, p38 and p52 defined serostatus. Germline V lookup: CDR1 WSHSY, CDR2 SAAADI. Trimming removed 4 bases from V and 4 bases from J, with 10 bases in between. The CDR3 length is 13 residues. A remark on this clone: Its matching antigen is unknown.

Study-level findings and limits: Suggested: most of the CMV-linked TCR signature lies in CD4+ memory cells.

The V call is TRBV10-2, the J call TRBJ1-2; tentatively, D is TRBD1 (5 bases). This TCR came from an adult in good health and CMV-seronegative. The material sequenced was memory CD4+ T cells from blood. This CDR3 is CASSVDSLYGYTF. The CDR3 region has the DNA TGCGCCAGCAGTGTAGACAGCCTCTATGGCTACACCTTC.